The sample holds many counts of the clone carrying this T cell receptor beta chain. Its target is not known. The record originates from a study of T cells in Graves' hyperthyroidism and ophthalmopathy. On the study more broadly: Blood was drawn when the patient was first diagnosed and still untreated.

Study findings and constraints: From stable hyperthyroidism, ophthalmopathy was separated by a 13 V-J model.

Germline values: CDR1 KGHSH, CDR2 LQKENI. Trimming cost V 2 bases and J 3 bases, with 11 bases left between them. The length of the CDR3 is 14 residues. Authors of the study amplified TCR beta CDR3 regions from RNA transcripts. When the TCR CDR3 underwent first-round RT-PCR, the HTBI primer set was used. TCRdb passed the multiplex PCR reads through MiXCR, listing each CDR3 protein once. The profile covers about 290,000 distinct CDR3 sequences, with 13% appearing a single time and approximately 7.8% taken by the ten largest. V is TRBV18 and J is TRBJ2-7; TRBD2 might be the D (5 bases). Material for sequencing was blood. The source is a woman between 25 and 40 years old with Graves' hyperthyroidism that later progressed to Graves' ophthalmopathy. This CDR3 reads CASSPSSSLYEQYF. In nucleotides, the CDR3 is TGTGCCAGCTCACCATCTAGCAGCCTCTACGAGCAGTACTTC.